Following are 10 T cell receptor beta chains from one sample sequenced in a study of identifying expanded T cells in peripheral blood. Assay used: immunoSEQ multiplex PCR; TCRdb lists only in-frame clones, some missing. The table includes approximately 120,000 clones, about 87% detected once. The specimen was blood. These receptors all stem from a person aged 18 to 70 in good health.

The genes are TRBV11-3 and TRBJ2-2; 7 positions match TRBD2. The V segment lost 5 bases and the J segment 4 bases; nucleotides outside the gene matches: 4. This CDR3 is 14 amino acids long. Looked up from germline, CDR1 is SGHNT and CDR2 is YENEEA. CDR3 bases: TGTGCCAGCAGCGGGAGGGCCATCACCGGGGAGCTGTTTTTT. As protein: CASSGRAITGELFF.

This clone was recorded a few times. The V gene is TRBV2, the J gene TRBJ1-4; D remains ambiguous. Germline assignment: CDR1 SNHLY and CDR2 FYNNEI. The CDR3 runs to 12 residues. V dropped 5 bases and J dropped 8 bases, with 9 bases sitting between them. In nucleotides, the CDR3 is TGTGCCAGCAGTACGAGGGAGGAAAAACTGTTTTTT. As protein: CASSTREEKLFF.

The chain combines TRBV7-3 with TRBJ2-1, with a tentative D call TRBD2 (8 bases). The CDR3 loop spans 21 amino acids. The germline V and J ends were trimmed by 5 bases and 0 bases, with 29 bases remaining between them. In germline, CDR1 is SGHTA, CDR2 FQGTGA. CDR3 bases: TGTGCCAGCAGCGGAGACCAGGGGGGGCTAGCGGGCCACAGCTCCTACAATGAGCAGTTCTTC. Its translation is CASSGDQGGLAGHSSYNEQFF.

This sequence joins TRBV11-3 and TRBJ2-3, with D perhaps matching TRBD2 (6 bases). The ends were cut back, 1 base at V and 0 bases at J, with 11 bases in the middle. Germline V gene lookup returns CDR1 SGHNT and CDR2 YENEEA. This CDR3 region has 16 residues. The CDR3 DNA sequence: TGTGCCAGCAGCTTAGGCCTTAGCGGTAGCACAGATACGCAGTATTTT. Its protein is CASSLGLSGSTDTQYF.

In its sample, this clone was seen once. The J gene is TRBJ1-5, the V gene TRBV18, with D unresolved. The germline V gene encodes CDR1 KGHSH and CDR2 LQKENI. The CDR3 runs to 14 residues. With 0 bases removed from V and 3 bases from J, the gap between germline ends came to 6 bases. The CDR3 reads CASSPPSINQPQHF. DNA of the CDR3: TGTGCCAGCTCACCACCGTCCATCAATCAGCCCCAGCATTTT.

The table lists this clone with a few counts. The rearrangement links TRBV2 to TRBJ1-5; D is unresolved. The germline CDR1 and CDR2 sequences are SNHLY and FYNNEI. The CDR3 spans 13 residues. Trimming left V 2 bases short and J 6 bases short, with 8 bases between. The DNA for the CDR3 is TGTGCCAGCAGTGAACTGGAATTTCAGCCCCAGCATTTT. Protein product: CASSELEFQPQHF.

The V gene is TRBV7-9, the J gene TRBJ2-4, with 15 bases aligning to TRBD2. The CDR3 contains 19 residues. CDR1 is SEHNR, CDR2 FQNEAQ, per germline (reference sequence). The V and J ends lost 5 bases and 0 bases, in that order; junction bases with no gene match: 8. CDR3 residues: CASSLGTSGGLLAKNIQYF. The DNA for the CDR3 is TGTGCCAGCAGCCTTGGGACTAGCGGGGGGTTACTAGCCAAAAACATTCAGTACTTC.

V usage is TRBV4-1 and J usage is TRBJ2-1, with 7 bases that match TRBD1. The junction had 4 bases not matched to a gene; V was cut back by 4 bases and J by 7 bases. Germline V lookup: CDR1 MGHRA, CDR2 YSYEKL. The CDR3 is 13 residues long. The CDR3: CASSPRDSNEQFF. In nucleotides, the CDR3 is TGCGCCAGCAGCCCCCGGGACAGTAATGAGCAGTTCTTC.

V is TRBV9 and J is TRBJ2-4; 9 bases are shared with TRBD2. Germline V gene lookup returns CDR1 SGDLS and CDR2 YYNGEE. CDR3 size: 19 residues. Trimming took 0 bases from V and 0 from J; bases not matched to a gene: 10. The CDR3: CASSVGLQRGAVAKNIQYF. DNA for the CDR3: TGTGCCAGCAGCGTAGGGTTACAGCGGGGGGCGGTAGCCAAAAACATTCAGTACTTC.

This chain uses TRBV27 with TRBJ2-7; a possible D gene is TRBD2 (6 bases). V was pared by 5 bases and J by 3 bases, with 17 bases between. Germline CDR1 is MNHEY and CDR2 is SMNVEV (reference sequence). This CDR3 spans 15 amino acids. Here the CDR3 DNA reads TGTGCCAGCAGTCCTCGGGCCGAGGGAGGCTACGAGCAGTACTTC. It translates to CASSPRAEGGYEQYF.